These 8 T cell receptor beta chains were sequenced from one sample in a study of T cell responses to AZD1222 COVID-19 vaccine. TCRdb keeps only in-frame clones here, not all; method: immunoSEQ multiplex PCR. The sample lists 65,000 to 80,000 clones, roughly 90% seen once, with over 20% in the top ten. The sample was peripheral blood, taken on day 0 of AZD1222 vaccination. These receptors were taken from an adult in good health.

The chain employs TRBV6-5 and TRBJ2-7; 7 positions agree with TRBD2. Germline V gene lookup returns CDR1 MNHEY and CDR2 SVGAGI. V was clipped by 5 bases and J by 0 bases; unmatched bases: 1. The length of the CDR3 is 13 residues. The CDR3 DNA reads TGTGCCAGCAGTCGGGACTACTCCTACGAGCAGTACTTC. It is translated as CASSRDYSYEQYF.

The gene calls are TRBV19 and TRBJ1-5; the match to TRBD1 covers 7 bases. Germline CDR1 LNHDA, CDR2 SQIVND (reference sequence). The CDR3 contains 14 residues. The J segment lost 6 bases and the V segment lost 10 bases, leaving 12 bases of the junction unmatched. The CDR3 is CATNEGAKFQPQHF. The DNA for the CDR3 is TGTGCCACCAACGAGGGGGCGAAATTTCAGCCCCAGCATTTT.

The chain recombines TRBV29-1 with TRBJ1-2, with D perhaps matching TRBD1 (6 bases). Trimming shortened V by 3 bases and J by 6 bases, and 20 bases separated the two germline ends. CDR3 size: 15 residues. Germline values: CDR1 SQVTM, CDR2 ANQGSEA. CDR3 in DNA: TGCAGCGTTGAGTCGGTTCAACAGGGAAAGGATGGCTACACCTTC. Its protein product is CSVESVQQGKDGYTF.

This clone appeared once. The chain recombines TRBV5-6 with TRBJ1-1; a possible D gene is TRBD1 (5 bases). Per germline, CDR1 SGHDT and CDR2 YYEEEE. Trimming left V 5 bases short and J 0 bases short, with 17 bases between. This CDR3 is 16 amino acids long. CDR3 nucleotide sequence: TGTGCCAGCAGAGCTCATGGGACCTTAATGAACACTGAAGCTTTCTTT. This encodes CASRAHGTLMNTEAFF.

This sequence joins TRBV28 and TRBJ2-1, with 10 nucleotides matching TRBD2. V lost 2 bases, J lost 8 bases, and 9 bases stayed unmatched. From germline, CDR1 is MDHEN and CDR2 SYDVKM. The CDR3 has 16 amino acids. In nucleotides, the CDR3 is TGTGCCAGCAGTTTAGTCAGGGCTAGCGGGAGCCATGAGCAGTTCTTC. Protein product: CASSLVRASGSHEQFF.

The rearrangement links TRBV7-9 to TRBJ2-7, with 8 bases matching TRBD1. Looked up from germline, CDR1 is SEHNR and CDR2 is FQNEAQ (reference sequence). The CDR3 is made up of 12 amino acids. V shed 5 bases and J 6 bases; nucleotides not matched to a gene: 3. The CDR3: CASSLDRGEQYF. CDR3 coding DNA: TGTGCCAGCAGCCTCGACAGGGGCGAGCAGTACTTC.

V usage is TRBV11-2 and J usage is TRBJ1-2; 7 bases match TRBD1. The CDR3 is 16 residues long. CDR1 and CDR2 (germline): SGHAT, FQNNGV. V trimming: 3 bases; J trimming: 4 bases; junction bases outside the gene matches: 11. The CDR3: CASSFMGGTETYGYTF. The CDR3 coding sequence is TGTGCCAGCAGCTTCATGGGGGGGACAGAAACCTATGGCTACACCTTC.

V and J are TRBV10-3 and TRBJ1-1; a weak D match, TRBD1 (5 bases). V lost 10 bases to trimming and J lost 1 base, with 13 bases between them. Per the germline V gene, CDR1 is ENHRY and CDR2 is SYGVKD. The CDR3 totals 13 residues. The CDR3 coding sequence is TGTGCCACTGGGACTCCGGGGAACACTGAAGCTTTCTTT. Its protein is CATGTPGNTEAFF.